These 32 T cell receptor beta chains share one sample of origin, sequenced in a study of human T cells and chemical hapten exposure. Time point reported: patch test 1, 2 weeks after DPC sensitization. Treatment of the sample: therapeutic diphenylcyclopropenone sensitization with weekly scalp DPC. TCRdb used MiXCR to reprocess the RACE reads, holding one entry per CDR3 protein. The sample carries tens of thousands of distinct CDR3 sequences, over 9.5% recorded once. This specimen consisted of whole blood, obtained in connection with sensitization to the hapten diphenylcyclopropenone (DPC). The receptor set was obtained from a woman aged 60-75 years with alopecia areata. Some clones in this sample may be carry-over from other donors' samples.

The sample holds many counts of this clonotype. The J gene is TRBJ1-1, the V gene TRBV6-5; maybe TRBD1 (5 bases). V lost 0 bases and J 8 bases, leaving 19 bases between the germline ends. Germline lookup yields CDR1 MNHEY and CDR2 SVGAGI. This CDR3 has 16 amino acids. CDR3 sequence reads: CASSYSKEWGGREAFF. The CDR3 bases are TGTGCCAGCAGTTACTCGAAGGAGTGGGGGGGAAGAGAAGCTTTCTTT.

The chain is built from TRBV20-1 and TRBJ2-2; the D gene is possibly TRBD2 (6 bases). Germline V gives CDR1 DFQATT, CDR2 SNEGSKA (reference sequence). This CDR3 has 16 residues. V shed 0 bases and J shed 1 base, with 12 bases lying between them. Written as DNA, the CDR3 is TGCAGTGCTAGAGATTTGGGGGGACTGAACACCGGGGAGCTGTTTTTT. Amino acids: CSARDLGGLNTGELFF.

This clonotype was seen more than once but under ten times. The gene calls are TRBV29-1 and TRBJ2-3, with 8 nucleotides matching TRBD1. V lost 1 base and J lost 2; bases outside the gene matches: 11. The CDR3 spans 17 residues. Germline-derived CDR1 and CDR2 are SQVTM and ANQGSEA. CDR3 in DNA: TGCAGCGTTGAAGTCCCACAGGGGACAGGCCACACAGATACGCAGTATTTT. Translated: CSVEVPQGTGHTDTQYF.

This clonotype showed up many times. This chain links TRBV7-2 with TRBJ2-5; no definite D call. Germline V lookup: CDR1 SGHTA, CDR2 FQGNSA. CDR3 length: 13 residues. V was cut by 2 bases and J by 4 bases, with 8 bases left in between. As DNA, the CDR3 is TGTGCCAGCAGCTTACATAGGGCAGAGACCCAGTACTTC. The encoded protein is CASSLHRAETQYF.

In this sample, this clonotype turned up many times. The V gene is TRBV7-9, the J gene TRBJ2-1; D is uncertain. The CDR3 runs to 14 residues. CDR1 SEHNR and CDR2 FQNEAQ come from the germline V gene (reference sequence). V was cut by 3 bases and J by 7 bases, with 13 bases left in between. The CDR3 region has the DNA TGTGCCAGCAGCTTGGGCGGACGACAAAATGAGCAGTTCTTC. Protein product: CASSLGGRQNEQFF.

In its sample, this clonotype was seen many times. The chain is built from TRBV10-3 and TRBJ1-2; TRBD1 aligns across 7 bases. This CDR3 contains 13 residues. Germline CDR1 and CDR2: ENHRY and SYGVKD. The J segment lost 8 bases and the V segment lost 10 bases, leaving 13 bases of the junction unmatched. As DNA, the CDR3 is TGTGCCAGCACAGGGGTCTCCGCTTGGGGCTACACCTTC. Translation gives CASTGVSAWGYTF.

This clonotype appeared many times. The V and J genes are TRBV7-2 and TRBJ1-3, with D perhaps TRBD1 (6 bases). V lost 5 bases to trimming and J lost 0 bases, with 14 bases between them. This CDR3 is built from 16 residues. CDR1 is SGHTA, CDR2 FQGNSA, per germline. CDR3: CASSPREGDSGNTIYF. The DNA for the CDR3 is TGTGCCAGCAGCCCAAGAGAGGGGGACTCTGGAAACACCATATATTTT.

This clonotype was picked up a small number of times. The chain's CDR3 is CASSRGLAGASYEQYF. The CDR3 DNA reads as TGTGCCAGCAGCCGCGGACTAGCGGGGGCCTCCTACGAGCAGTACTTC. This rearrangement joins TRBV3-1 to TRBJ2-7; 13 nucleotides line up with TRBD2. V lost 4 bases, J lost 0 bases, and 3 bases stayed unmatched. Per the germline V gene, CDR1 is LGHDT and CDR2 is YNNKEL (reference sequence). The CDR3 loop spans 16 amino acids.

This chain uses TRBV7-2 with TRBJ2-7, with TRBD1 identical over 7 bases. Germline CDR1 and CDR2: SGHTA and FQGNSA. CDR3 length: 14 residues. V was pared by 1 base and J by 7 bases, with 7 bases of the junction left unmatched. The CDR3 nucleotides are TGTGCCAGCAGCTTAGTGCCAGGGGGTCGAGAGCAGTACTTC. It is translated as CASSLVPGGREQYF.

The chain uses TRBV29-1 and TRBJ1-5; 8 bases align to TRBD1. The CDR3 is 15 residues long. Germline V lookup: CDR1 SQVTM, CDR2 ANQGSEA. Trimming removed 8 bases from V and 7 bases from J; junction bases left unmatched: 16. In DNA form, the CDR3 reads TGCAGCCTGGTCAGGACAGGGAAGTTTAGGCAGCCCCAGCATTTT. It yields the protein CSLVRTGKFRQPQHF.

This clonotype was detected a few times. The rearrangement uses TRBV11-2 and TRBJ1-1, with TRBD1 identical over 7 bases. Germline-derived CDR1 and CDR2 are SGHAT and FQNNGV. J was trimmed by 7 bases and V by 5 bases; bases with no gene match: 7. The CDR3 covers 13 residues. The CDR3 region is CASSLHGTVEAFF. Here the CDR3 DNA reads TGTGCCAGCAGCCTCCATGGGACAGTTGAAGCTTTCTTT.

This clonotype has more than one count but fewer than ten. The DNA for the CDR3 is TGCAGTGCTAGTGCCCCGGGGACCGCCAAAAACATTCAGTACTTC. Its protein product is CSASAPGTAKNIQYF. The J gene is TRBJ2-4, the V gene TRBV20-1; either TRBD1 or TRBD2 may fit D (5 bases each). Germline V gene data show CDR1 as DFQATT and CDR2 as SNEGSKA (reference sequence). The CDR3 loop spans 15 amino acids. V lost 3 bases and J 1 base, leaving 13 bases between the germline ends.

This clonotype was seen many times. This chain joins TRBV9 and TRBJ2-7, with 7 nucleotides matching TRBD2. V dropped 0 bases and J dropped 7; count of bases not matched to a gene: 7. The CDR3 runs to 14 residues. CDR1 SGDLS and CDR2 YYNGEE come from the germline V gene. CDR3 sequence (DNA): TGTGCCAGCAGCGTAGGTTATGCCGGGGGGGAGCAGTACTTC. Translating it yields CASSVGYAGGEQYF.

In regard to this clonotype: A junction end diverges from the germline sequence, so it may reflect a read error. The DNA for the CDR3 is TGTGCCAGCAGTTTACCCGGGGGGCTGTTTTTT. Translation: CASSLPGGLFF. This rearrangement joins TRBV12-3 or TRBV12-4 to TRBJ2-2; maybe TRBD2 (6 bases). This CDR3 comprises 11 residues.

Turning to this clonotype: A much more abundant neighbour one base away suggests this may be a read error. Likely a read error: the CDR3 ends without its conserved phenylalanine or tryptophan. This sequence joins TRBV5-4 and TRBJ2-3; D could derive from TRBD1 or TRBD2 (5 bases each). V shed 2 bases and J shed 1 base, with 11 bases lying between them. CDR1 is SGHNT, CDR2 YYREEE, per germline (reference sequence). This CDR3 is 15 amino acids long. CDR3 coding DNA: TGTGCCAGCAGCTTTTTTGGGACCCGCACAGATACGCAGTATTAT. Its protein product is CASSFFGTRTDTQYY.

The chain links TRBV3-1 to TRBJ2-1; possibly TRBD1 for D (6 bases). The length of the CDR3 is 14 residues. CDR1 is LGHDT and CDR2 is YNNKEL in the germline V gene (reference sequence). Trimming cost V 3 bases and J 7 bases, with 13 bases left between them. The CDR3 region is CASSQENRENEQFF. Here the CDR3 DNA reads TGTGCCAGCAGCCAGGAAAACAGGGAGAATGAGCAGTTCTTC.

Points on this clonotype: At one end the junction does not follow the germline gene, possibly because of a read error. The chain links TRBV27 to TRBJ1-1, with a possible D match to TRBD1 (6 bases). Germline loops: CDR1 MNHEY, CDR2 SMNVEV (reference sequence). This CDR3 is built from 16 residues. Here the CDR3 reads CVSSLNPDRPNTEAFF. As DNA, the CDR3 is TGTGTCAGCAGTCTCAACCCGGACAGACCGAACACTGAAGCTTTCTTT.

This clonotype was seen at least ten times. The chain combines TRBV12-3 or TRBV12-4 with TRBJ1-2; 8 bases are shared with TRBD1. This CDR3 contains 13 residues. The V and J ends lost 2 bases and 8 bases, in that order; junction bases with no gene match: 4. CDR3 protein: CASSLQGARGYTF. DNA of the CDR3: TGTGCCAGCAGTTTACAGGGGGCGCGGGGCTACACCTTC.

This clonotype has at least ten counts. The chain has TRBV19 and TRBJ1-5, with 7 bases aligning to TRBD1. CDR3 length equals 15 residues. V lost 4 bases, J lost 0 bases, and 3 bases stayed unmatched. CDR1 and CDR2 (germline): LNHDA, SQIVND (reference sequence). CDR3 sequence (DNA): TGTGCCAGTAGTACCGGGGACAGTAGCAATCAGCCCCAGCATTTT. Amino acid sequence: CASSTGDSSNQPQHF.

The chain has TRBV5-5 and TRBJ1-6; D gene ambiguous. V lost 0 bases, J lost 10 bases, and 8 bases lay in between. Germline V lookup: CDR1 SGHKS, CDR2 YYEKEE (reference sequence). This CDR3 has 13 amino acids. Here the CDR3 reads CASSLGLGSPLHF. The CDR3 DNA sequence: TGTGCCAGCAGCTTGGGATTGGGGTCACCCCTCCACTTT.

In its sample, this clonotype was seen a few times. The chain employs TRBV7-2 and TRBJ1-2; D is possibly TRBD1 (6 bases). Germline CDR1 is SGHTA and CDR2 is FQGNSA. The CDR3 sequence is 19 residues long. V shed 5 bases and J shed 0 bases, with 25 bases lying between them. The CDR3 DNA reads as TGTGCCAGCAGCCCACTCCTGGGGGGGAGGGGGATAGCTAACTATGGCTACACCTTC. Translation gives CASSPLLGGRGIANYGYTF.

The chain links TRBV3-1 to TRBJ2-1; 7 nucleotides line up with TRBD2. The ends lost 7 bases at V and 9 bases at J; junction bases unmatched: 9. From germline, CDR1 is LGHDT and CDR2 YNNKEL (reference sequence). This CDR3 spans 13 amino acids. CDR3 nucleotide sequence: TGTGCCAGCACCCGGGGGGAGTTTGGTGAGCAGTTCTTC. Protein: CASTRGEFGEQFF.

In this sample, this clonotype turned up many times. This chain joins TRBV19 and TRBJ2-7, with 8 bases fitting TRBD1. CDR3 length equals 14 residues. V gave up 2 bases and J gave up 1 base; unmatched junction bases: 1. Germline CDR1 LNHDA, CDR2 SQIVND (reference sequence). The CDR3 region has the DNA TGTGCCAGTAGTATACAGGGGGCGTCCTACGAGCAGTACTTC. Its protein is CASSIQGASYEQYF.

This clonotype turned up a few times. This chain connects TRBV30 to TRBJ1-1, with D possibly matching TRBD1 (6 bases). V lost 4 bases and J lost 5, with 17 bases in between. Germline V gene data show CDR1 as GTSNPN and CDR2 as SVGIG (reference sequence). This CDR3 has 14 residues. CDR3 protein: CAWTLALGGTEAFF. The CDR3 DNA sequence: TGTGCCTGGACTTTGGCCCTAGGGGGGACTGAAGCTTTCTTT.

The chain recombines TRBV20-1 with TRBJ2-1; 8 bases match TRBD1. The V gene's germline CDR1 is DFQATT and CDR2 SNEGSKA (reference sequence). The CDR3 loop spans 14 amino acids. The J segment lost 5 bases and the V segment lost 0 bases, leaving 3 bases of the junction unmatched. The CDR3 sequence: CSARDRTGHNEQFF. In DNA, the CDR3 is TGCAGTGCTAGAGATCGGACAGGGCACAATGAGCAGTTCTTC.

The chain joins TRBV4-1 to TRBJ2-3; no clear D. CDR3 size: 17 residues. V shed 3 bases and J shed 2 bases, with 18 bases lying between them. The germline gives CDR1 MGHRA, CDR2 YSYEKL. CDR3 region: CASSQGKQSPNTDTQYF. The CDR3 DNA is TGCGCCAGCAGCCAGGGGAAACAGAGCCCGAACACAGATACGCAGTATTTT.

This clonotype was observed a handful of times. The chain joins TRBV13 to TRBJ2-5, with D possibly being TRBD1 or TRBD2 (5 bases each). Trimming left V 3 bases short and J 2 bases short, with 10 bases between. Germline V gives CDR1 PRHDT, CDR2 FYEKMQ (reference sequence). This CDR3 contains 14 residues. CDR3 DNA sequence: TGTGCCAGCAGCTTTAGGGACCCACAAGAGACCCAGTACTTC. Translation: CASSFRDPQETQYF.

This clonotype has a count of ten or more. This sequence joins TRBV18 and TRBJ1-1; 8 nucleotides line up with TRBD1. The CDR3 covers 17 residues. V lost 3 bases and J lost 4; bases outside the gene matches: 13. Germline-derived CDR1 and CDR2 are KGHSH and LQKENI. CDR3 sequence reads: CASSPPGTGGRSTEAFF. The CDR3 DNA follows: TGTGCCAGCTCACCCCCCGGGACAGGAGGTCGTAGCACTGAAGCTTTCTTT.

In this sample, this clonotype turned up many times. V and J are TRBV2 and TRBJ1-6; D gene unclear. CDR1 and CDR2 (germline): SNHLY, FYNNEI. The CDR3 is made up of 18 amino acids. Trimming left V 3 bases short and J 0 bases short, with 15 bases between. The CDR3 region is CASSDGFGLSSYNSPLHF. The CDR3 DNA follows: TGTGCCAGCAGTGATGGGTTTGGCCTGAGCTCCTATAATTCACCCCTCCACTTT.

The chain combines TRBV10-1 with TRBJ2-7; 8 positions match TRBD1. V lost 3 bases to trimming and J lost 0 bases; unmatched junction nucleotides: 7. CDR3 size: 16 residues. Germline V CDR1 and CDR2: WNHNN, SYGVQD (reference sequence). The CDR3 coding sequence is TGCGCCAGCAGTGACCGGACAGGGTCGCCCTCCTACGAGCAGTACTTC. Its protein is CASSDRTGSPSYEQYF.

This clonotype was detected many times. The J gene is TRBJ2-5, the V gene TRBV27; 10 positions agree with TRBD2. After removal of 6 bases from V and 1 base from J, the junction contained 11 bases not matched to a gene. Per germline, CDR1 MNHEY and CDR2 SMNVEV (reference sequence). The length of the CDR3 is 17 residues. The CDR3: CASSLKGSGGSQETQYF. DNA for the CDR3: TGTGCCAGCAGCCTCAAAGGTAGCGGGGGGTCCCAAGAGACCCAGTACTTC.

This clonotype showed up just a few times. This chain connects TRBV18 to TRBJ1-3, with a tentative D call TRBD1 (6 bases). CDR1 and CDR2 (germline): KGHSH, LQKENI. This CDR3 comprises 14 residues. With 3 bases removed from V and 1 base from J, the gap between germline ends came to 7 bases. In DNA form, the CDR3 reads TGTGCCAGCTCACCTACAGGGTCTGGAAACACCATATATTTT. Protein product: CASSPTGSGNTIYF.